The 22 T cell receptor beta chains below all came from one sample that was sequenced in a study of OX40 agonist ivuxolimab in advanced cancers. Libraries were prepared through the immunoSEQ multiplex PCR assay. TCRdb carries this immuneACCESS record with in-frame sequences only. Its versions omit some clonotypes, under half of them owing to an unresolved V gene in the studies checked, with the rest unexplained. In all, the sample holds about 79,000 clones, and approximately 91% of those were seen once. Of the sample, 10% to 15% is held by the ten largest clones. This sample comprised CD4+ or CD8+ T cells sorted from blood, obtained in a trial of the OX40 agonist ivuxolimab. These receptors originate from an adult with an advanced solid tumor such as melanoma, head and neck, liver or kidney cancer.

V is TRBV19 and J is TRBJ1-1, with unresolved D. Trimming pared 4 bases from V and 4 bases from J, leaving 10 bases between. This CDR3 region has 13 residues. CDR1 and CDR2 from the germline V gene are LNHDA and SQIVND (reference sequence). CDR3 loop: CASSTRERTEAFF. CDR3 DNA sequence: TGTGCCAGTAGTACTAGGGAACGCACTGAAGCTTTCTTT. Based on the CDR3 plus reference TRBV19 and TRBJ1-1, the full variable domain is DGGITQSPKYLFRKEGQNVTLSCEQNLNHDAMYWYRQDPGQGLRLIYYSQIVNDFQKGDIAEGYSVSREKKESFPLTVTSAQKNPTAFYLCASSTRERTEAFFGQGTRLTVV.

The rearrangement joins TRBV29-1 to TRBJ2-5; D is ambiguous. Germline V gene lookup returns CDR1 SQVTM and CDR2 ANQGSEA. V lost 7 bases, J lost 1 base, and 10 bases lay in between. This CDR3 has 12 residues. CDR3 residues: CSAGNPQETQYF. The CDR3 nucleotides read TGCAGCGCCGGTAACCCCCAAGAGACCCAGTACTTC.

The genes are TRBV6-5 and TRBJ2-7; D ambiguous. Trimming removed 2 bases at V and 5 bases at J, with 16 bases between. CDR1 is MNHEY, CDR2 SVGAGI, per germline. The CDR3 is 15 residues long. CDR3: CASSYPHGRKDEQYF. CDR3 DNA: TGTGCCAGCAGTTACCCTCACGGCAGGAAGGACGAGCAGTACTTC.

This chain links TRBV7-9 with TRBJ1-4, with a tentative D call TRBD1 (6 bases). The CDR3 covers 14 residues. V was cut by 3 bases and J by 6 bases, with 11 bases left in between. Per germline, CDR1 SEHNR and CDR2 FQNEAQ (reference sequence). DNA of the CDR3: TGTGCCAGCAGCTTTGGGGGCGGGGATGAAAAACTGTTTTTT. Its protein is CASSFGGGDEKLFF.

This chain uses TRBV6-5 with TRBJ2-7; TRBD2 matches at 8 bases. Germline values: CDR1 MNHEY, CDR2 SVGAGI. The CDR3 is made up of 13 amino acids. V shed 6 bases, J shed 6 bases, and the junction held 7 bases outside the gene matches. CDR3 protein: CASSLEREREQYF. The CDR3 nucleotides read TGTGCCAGCAGCCTCGAGCGGGAGCGCGAGCAGTACTTC.

The chain combines TRBV28 with TRBJ2-7; unclear D gene. CDR1 and CDR2 (germline): MDHEN, SYDVKM. Trimming removed 7 bases at V and 0 bases at J, with 4 bases between. CDR3 length: 11 amino acids. The CDR3: CASKHSYEQYF. The CDR3 DNA is TGTGCCAGCAAACACTCCTACGAGCAGTACTTC.

The chain employs TRBV2 and TRBJ1-5, with TRBD1 as a possible D gene (5 bases). The CDR3 sequence is 15 residues long. In germline, CDR1 is SNHLY, CDR2 FYNNEI. The germline V and J ends were trimmed by 6 bases and 1 base, with 13 bases remaining between them. The DNA for the CDR3 is TGTGCCAGCAGAACGAGGGGCCCGAGCAATCAGCCCCAGCATTTT. The encoded protein is CASRTRGPSNQPQHF.

The rearrangement uses TRBV6-1 and TRBJ1-2; 9 bases are shared with TRBD1. The CDR3 spans 14 residues. CDR1 and CDR2 from the germline V gene are MNHNS and SASEGT. J lost 8 bases, V lost 6 bases, and 10 bases had no gene match. The CDR3 region has the DNA TGTGCCAGCAGCCGCGAACAGGGGGCGCAAGGCTACACCTTC. Translating it yields CASSREQGAQGYTF.

The genes are TRBV13 and TRBJ2-1; tentatively, D is TRBD1 (6 bases). V shed 7 bases and J shed 0 bases, with 19 bases lying between them. Germline V CDR1 and CDR2: PRHDT, FYEKMQ (reference sequence). The CDR3 has 17 residues. DNA of the CDR3: TGTGCCAGCACCCTCCCAGGGGTCCCCTTCTCCTACAATGAGCAGTTCTTC. Translation: CASTLPGVPFSYNEQFF.

V gene TRBV29-1 combines with J gene TRBJ1-6, with 9 positions matching TRBD1. Germline lookup yields CDR1 SQVTM and CDR2 ANQGSEA. The V segment lost 4 bases and the J segment 7 bases; nucleotides outside the gene matches: 5. The CDR3 is 14 amino acids. The CDR3 bases are TGCAGCGTTGGGACAGGGGAGGCGAATTCACCCCTCCACTTT. Amino acid sequence: CSVGTGEANSPLHF.

This clone came up once. This rearrangement joins TRBV9 to TRBJ2-3; D could derive from TRBD1 or TRBD2 (5 bases each). The CDR3 sequence is 16 residues long. V lost 0 bases and J 2 bases, leaving 13 bases between the germline ends. CDR1 and CDR2 (germline): SGDLS, YYNGEE. The CDR3 here is CASSVVGTRFTDTQYF. The CDR3 region has the DNA TGTGCCAGCAGCGTAGTTGGGACCAGGTTCACAGATACGCAGTATTTT.

The chain is built from TRBV28 and TRBJ2-7; D not resolved. Germline-derived CDR1 and CDR2 are MDHEN and SYDVKM. The CDR3 is made up of 15 amino acids. Trimming left V 3 bases short and J 0 bases short, with 12 bases between. The chain's CDR3 is CASSFTRIPSYEQYF. The CDR3 nucleotides read TGTGCCAGCAGTTTCACCCGGATTCCCTCCTACGAGCAGTACTTC.

The chain combines TRBV9 with TRBJ2-7, with 8 bases identical to TRBD2. The CDR3 loop spans 12 amino acids. Germline CDR1 is SGDLS and CDR2 is YYNGEE. V shed 2 bases and J 5 bases; nucleotides not matched to a gene: 0. CDR3: CASSVSGNEQYF. As DNA, the CDR3 is TGTGCCAGCAGCGTTAGCGGGAACGAGCAGTACTTC.

The genes are TRBV11-1 and TRBJ1-4; a possible D gene is TRBD1 (6 bases). Germline V gene lookup returns CDR1 SGHAT and CDR2 FQDESV (reference sequence). V was pared by 5 bases and J by 2 bases, with 12 bases between. The CDR3 length is 15 residues. The CDR3 region has the DNA TGTGCCAGCAGCCGAAGCGGGGGCACTAATGAAAAACTGTTTTTT. As protein: CASSRSGGTNEKLFF.

This chain links TRBV2 with TRBJ2-7; perhaps TRBD2 as D (5 bases). Germline CDR1 SNHLY, CDR2 FYNNEI. V lost 7 bases and J 5 bases, leaving 21 bases between the germline ends. CDR3 size: 15 residues. CDR3 in DNA: TGTGCCAGCACCCTTTTATCGACCCTGAGGGACGAGCAGTACTTC. This codes for CASTLLSTLRDEQYF.

The chain carries TRBV7-6 and TRBJ1-1; a possible D gene is TRBD1 (6 bases). The CDR3 has 13 amino acids. In germline, CDR1 is SGHVS, CDR2 FNYEAQ. The V end lost 5 bases, the J end lost 8 bases, and 15 bases lay between the germline ends. Here the CDR3 reads CASSPREGGEAFF. CDR3 DNA: TGTGCCAGCAGCCCCAGGGAGGGGGGGGAAGCTTTCTTT.

This chain joins TRBV2 and TRBJ2-4; 7 nucleotides agree with TRBD1. V was pared by 7 bases and J by 8 bases, with 14 bases of the junction left unmatched. The CDR3 length is 15 residues. CDR1 and CDR2 from the germline V gene are SNHLY and FYNNEI. CDR3 DNA sequence: TGTGCCAGCAAGGGGGCCCTAGCCGGGATCGACATTCAGTACTTC. Its translation: CASKGALAGIDIQYF.

The CDR3 sequence is CASSSPVGTGTTDTQYF. The CDR3 region has the DNA TGTGCCAGCAGTTCCCCCGTCGGGACAGGGACGACAGATACGCAGTATTTT. The chain links TRBV2 to TRBJ2-3; TRBD1 agrees at 9 bases. The CDR3 is 17 amino acids. CDR1 is SNHLY and CDR2 is FYNNEI in the germline V gene. The V segment lost 5 bases and the J segment 3 bases; nucleotides outside the gene matches: 12.

This chain links TRBV2 with TRBJ2-4, with TRBD2 matching 12 bases. Trimming cost V 4 bases and J 0 bases; bases outside gene matches: 7. CDR1 is SNHLY, CDR2 FYNNEI, per germline. CDR3 size: 18 residues. The CDR3 region has the DNA TGTGCCAGCAGTGGGAAAGGGACTAGCGGGCTAGCCAAAAACATTCAGTACTTC. Protein product: CASSGKGTSGLAKNIQYF.

V gene TRBV10-2 combines with J gene TRBJ2-2; D is unresolved. Germline V gene data show CDR1 as WSHSY and CDR2 as SAAADI. The CDR3 length is 12 residues. Trimming shortened V by 0 bases and J by 8 bases, and 4 bases separated the two germline ends. As DNA, the CDR3 is TGCGCCAGCAGTGAGTCGGGGGGGGAGCTGTTTTTT. This sequence encodes CASSESGGELFF.

The genes are TRBV28 and TRBJ2-2; 8 bases align to TRBD1. After removal of 8 bases from V and 5 bases from J, the junction contained 7 bases not matched to a gene. CDR3 length: 14 amino acids. The germline CDR1 and CDR2 sequences are MDHEN and SYDVKM. This CDR3 is CASRTGGLTGELFF. The CDR3 DNA reads as TGTGCCAGCCGTACAGGGGGTTTAACCGGGGAGCTGTTTTTT.

V gene TRBV5-1 combines with J gene TRBJ2-3; no reliable D call. From germline, CDR1 is SGHRS and CDR2 YFSETQ. The ends were cut back, 1 base at V and 6 bases at J, with 12 bases in the middle. This CDR3 has 14 residues. CDR3 protein: CASSLKPPPDTQYF. In DNA form, the CDR3 reads TGCGCCAGCAGCTTGAAACCCCCCCCGGATACGCAGTATTTT.